This T cell receptor beta chain was found in a study of blood T cell repertoires in COVID-19. Study-wide context: Sites in the United States, Italy and Spain provided acute and convalescent COVID-19 samples. T cells, B-cell-depleted T cells, or PBMCs supplied cDNA or gDNA.

Some clones are missing from TCRdb's copy, which holds only in-frame ones; the method was immunoSEQ multiplex PCR. The sample includes 90,000 to 150,000 clones, around three quarters seen only once; the top ten take about 4%. V was cut by 5 bases and J by 6 bases, with 16 bases left in between. Germline V gene lookup returns CDR1 SGHTA and CDR2 FQGNSA. CDR3 length equals 14 residues. This clone appeared a single time. The V and J genes are TRBV7-2 and TRBJ2-5; D perhaps matches TRBD2 (5 bases). This sequence originates from a woman older than 75 with acute or convalescent COVID-19. Sequencing was done on a sample of peripheral blood. In DNA form, the CDR3 reads TGTGCCAGCAGCCCGGGATGGGCCCAGAAGACCCAGTACTTC. Protein sequence: CASSPGWAQKTQYF.